This TCR beta chain was identified in a study of CD8 T cells in ankylosing spondylitis. General observations from the study: A TCR beta motif of seven or eight highly homologous variants appeared characteristic of ankylosing spondylitis blood. Significant enrichment of disease-linked clones was reported in matched ankylosing spondylitis synovial fluid.

Comment on this clonotype: The antigen is unknown.

V lost 1 base and J 2 bases, leaving 13 bases between the germline ends. Germline V gene lookup returns CDR1 SGHVS and CDR2 FQNEAQ. CDR3 length: 16 residues. Libraries for TCR beta were made by quantitative 5'-RACE with molecular barcodes. TCRdb reprocessed the 5' RACE reads with MiXCR, giving one entry per CDR3 protein. The table has about 800,000 distinct CDR3 sequences, roughly 10% seen once; the top ten hold 0.51%. This chain joins TRBV7-8 and TRBJ2-3; D unresolved. This clonotype originated in a male donor with ankylosing spondylitis. Sequenced input: blood, either unsorted or a sorted T cell fraction (not recorded which). The CDR3 sequence: CASSLGSLLHTDTQYF. The CDR3 DNA is TGTGCCAGCAGCTTAGGGTCGCTGTTGCACACAGATACGCAGTATTTT. Looking up the rest from reference TRBV7-8 and TRBJ2-3 gives the full variable domain: GAGVSQSPRYKVAKRGQDVALRCDPISGHVSLFWYQQALGQGPEFLTYFQNEAQLDKSGLPSDRFFAERPEGSVSTLKIQRTQQEDSAVYLCASSLGSLLHTDTQYFGPGTRLTVL.